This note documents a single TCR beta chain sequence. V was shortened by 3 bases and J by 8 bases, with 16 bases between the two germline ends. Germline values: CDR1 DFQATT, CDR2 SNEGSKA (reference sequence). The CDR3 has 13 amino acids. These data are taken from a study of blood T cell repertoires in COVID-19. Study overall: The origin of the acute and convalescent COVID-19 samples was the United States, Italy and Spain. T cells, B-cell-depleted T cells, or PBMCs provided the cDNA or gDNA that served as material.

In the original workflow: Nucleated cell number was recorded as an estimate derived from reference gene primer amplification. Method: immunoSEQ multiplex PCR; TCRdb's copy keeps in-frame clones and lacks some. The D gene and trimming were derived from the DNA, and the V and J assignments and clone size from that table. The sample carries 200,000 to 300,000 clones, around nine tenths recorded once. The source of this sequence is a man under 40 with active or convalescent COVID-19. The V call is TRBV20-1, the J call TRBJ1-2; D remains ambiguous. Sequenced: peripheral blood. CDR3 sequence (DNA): TGCAGTGCTAGTCCCGGTTCCGGGGAGGGCTACACCTTC. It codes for CSASPGSGEGYTF.